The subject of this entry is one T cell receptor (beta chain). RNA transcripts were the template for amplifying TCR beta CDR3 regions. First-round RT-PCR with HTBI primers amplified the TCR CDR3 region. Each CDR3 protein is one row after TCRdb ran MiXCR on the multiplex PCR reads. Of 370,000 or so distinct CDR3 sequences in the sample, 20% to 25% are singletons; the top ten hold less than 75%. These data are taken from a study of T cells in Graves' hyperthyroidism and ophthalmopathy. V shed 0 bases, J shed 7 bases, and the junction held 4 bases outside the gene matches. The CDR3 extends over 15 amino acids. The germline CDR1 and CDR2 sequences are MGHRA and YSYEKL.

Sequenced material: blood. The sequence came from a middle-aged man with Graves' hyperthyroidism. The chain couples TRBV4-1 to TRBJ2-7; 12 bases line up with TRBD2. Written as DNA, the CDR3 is TGCGCCAGCAGCCAAGATACGACTAGCGGGAGTGAGCAGTACTTC. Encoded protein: CASSQDTTSGSEQYF.